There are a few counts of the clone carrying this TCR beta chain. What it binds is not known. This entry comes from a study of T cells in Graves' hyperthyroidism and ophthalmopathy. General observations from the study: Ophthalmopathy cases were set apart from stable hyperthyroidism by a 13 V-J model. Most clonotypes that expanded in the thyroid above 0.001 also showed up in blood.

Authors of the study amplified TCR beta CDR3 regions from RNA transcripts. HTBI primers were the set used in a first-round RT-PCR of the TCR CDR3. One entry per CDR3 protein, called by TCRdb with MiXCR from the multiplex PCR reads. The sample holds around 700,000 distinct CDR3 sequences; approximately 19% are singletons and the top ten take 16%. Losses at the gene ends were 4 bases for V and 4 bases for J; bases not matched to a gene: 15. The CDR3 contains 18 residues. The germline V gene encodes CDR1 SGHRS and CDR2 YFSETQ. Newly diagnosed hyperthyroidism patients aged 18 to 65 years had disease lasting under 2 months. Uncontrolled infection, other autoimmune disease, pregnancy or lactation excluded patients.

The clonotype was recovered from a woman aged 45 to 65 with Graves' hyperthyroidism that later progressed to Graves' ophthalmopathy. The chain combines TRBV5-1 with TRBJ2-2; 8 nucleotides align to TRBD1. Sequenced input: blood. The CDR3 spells CASSPEGLRTGFTGELFF. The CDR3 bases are TGCGCCAGCAGCCCCGAGGGGCTCAGGACAGGGTTCACCGGGGAGCTGTTTTTT. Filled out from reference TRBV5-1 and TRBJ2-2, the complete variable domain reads KAGVTQTPRYLIKTRGQQVTLSCSPISGHRSVSWYQQTPGQGLQFLFEYFSETQRNKGNFPGRFSGRQFSNSRSEMNVSTLELGDSALYLCASSPEGLRTGFTGELFFGEGSRLTVL.